This paragraph covers one T cell receptor beta chain sequence. This specimen belongs to a study of blood T cell repertoires in COVID-19. The wider study: The origin of the acute and convalescent COVID-19 samples was the United States, Italy and Spain. Nucleic acid was either cDNA or gDNA, and it came from T cells, B-cell-depleted T cells, or PBMCs.

The study drew participants aged about 18 to 90 years from roughly 25 US areas. In assigning cohorts, the study relied on participant-reported clinical history. Assay: immunoSEQ multiplex PCR; the TCRdb copy retains only in-frame clones and omits some. Altogether 170,000 or so clones are present, about 88% being singletons, with the ten largest covering roughly 8.6%. V was clipped by 3 bases and J by 2 bases, with 16 bases between them. The CDR3 is 16 residues long. Germline CDR1 reads SGHTS; CDR2 reads YDEGEE. The chain links TRBV5-8 to TRBJ2-3, with D possibly matching TRBD2 (6 bases). This sequence originates from a woman in her late teens or twenties who had recovered from COVID-19. Sequencing input: PBMCs or T cells enriched from blood (not recorded which). The chain's CDR3 is CASSSTGVGVTDTQYF. The DNA of the CDR3 is TGTGCCAGCAGCTCTACGGGGGTGGGGGTCACAGATACGCAGTATTTT.